This T cell receptor (beta chain) stems from a study of beta chain features in type 1 diabetes. Every bit of the isolated RNA underwent reverse transcription, so sequencing read expressed TCRB transcripts. This table comes from immunoSEQ multiplex PCR, and its TCRdb copy is limited to in-frame clones, with some not included. This sample has about 150,000 clones, with less than 11% found just once. Sequencing was carried out using naive CD4+ T cells from blood. The clonotype originates from a man younger than 35 in good health.

CDR3 coding DNA: TGCGCCAGCAGCTTGGACACGGACAGGGGCCCCTATGGCTACACCTTC. It translates to CASSLDTDRGPYGYTF. The chain links TRBV5-1 to TRBJ1-2, with 9 bases identical to TRBD1. CDR3 length: 16 residues. CDR1 is SGHRS and CDR2 is YFSETQ in the germline V gene. The V gene end was trimmed by 0 bases and the J gene end by 4 bases; junction bases not matched to a gene: 7.